This T cell receptor (beta chain) emerged from a study of T cells in localized non-small cell lung cancer. Looked up from germline, CDR1 is SEHNR and CDR2 is FQNEAQ (reference sequence). The CDR3 has 15 amino acids. Trimming stripped 3 bases from V and 1 base from J, with 12 bases between. Concerning this clone: Its antigen is not identified.

Produced via immunoSEQ multiplex PCR; TCRdb's table is partial and in-frame only. The data show about 23,000 clones, 90% seen once. Whole-study results and caveats: The highest T cell clonality was in uninvolved adjacent lung, above tumor.

This TCR was sampled from a woman aged 40 to 75 with stage I lung adenocarcinoma. The specimen was peripheral blood, collected before any cancer treatment. J is TRBJ1-1 and V is TRBV7-9, with D tentatively TRBD1 (5 bases). DNA of the CDR3: TGTGCCAGCAGCTTGGGACTGGCCCGGAACACTGAAGCTTTCTTT. It is translated as CASSLGLARNTEAFF.